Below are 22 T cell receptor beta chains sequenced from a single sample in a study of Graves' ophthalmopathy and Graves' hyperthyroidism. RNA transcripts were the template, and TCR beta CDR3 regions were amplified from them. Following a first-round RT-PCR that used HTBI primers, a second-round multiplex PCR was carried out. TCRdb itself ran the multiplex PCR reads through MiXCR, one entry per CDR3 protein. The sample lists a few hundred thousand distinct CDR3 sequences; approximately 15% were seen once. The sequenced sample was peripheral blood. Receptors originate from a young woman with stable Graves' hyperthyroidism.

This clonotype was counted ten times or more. The CDR3 reads CASSPPPSGGARTGELFF. In nucleotides, the CDR3 is TGTGCCAGCAGCCCTCCTCCTAGCGGGGGGGCCAGAACCGGGGAGCTGTTTTTT. The rearrangement uses TRBV7-6 and TRBJ2-2; TRBD2 aligns across 12 bases. CDR3 length: 18 residues. Germline V gives CDR1 SGHVS, CDR2 FNYEAQ. V trimming: 5 bases; J trimming: 5 bases; junction bases outside the gene matches: 12.

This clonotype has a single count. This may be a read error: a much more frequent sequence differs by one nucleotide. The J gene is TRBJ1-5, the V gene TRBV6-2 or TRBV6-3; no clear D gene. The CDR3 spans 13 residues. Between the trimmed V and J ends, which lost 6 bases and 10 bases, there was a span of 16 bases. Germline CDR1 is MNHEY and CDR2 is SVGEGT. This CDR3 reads CASSPSTFDPQHF. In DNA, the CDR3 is TGTGCCAGCAGCCCTTCGACCTTTGATCCCCAGCATTTT.

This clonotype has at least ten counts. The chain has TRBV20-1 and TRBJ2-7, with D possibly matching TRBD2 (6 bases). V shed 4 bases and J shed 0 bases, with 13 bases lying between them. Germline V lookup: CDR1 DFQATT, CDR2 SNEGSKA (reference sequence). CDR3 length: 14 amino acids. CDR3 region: CSAIAAASSYEQYF. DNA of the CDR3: TGCAGTGCTATAGCGGCGGCAAGCTCCTACGAGCAGTACTTC.

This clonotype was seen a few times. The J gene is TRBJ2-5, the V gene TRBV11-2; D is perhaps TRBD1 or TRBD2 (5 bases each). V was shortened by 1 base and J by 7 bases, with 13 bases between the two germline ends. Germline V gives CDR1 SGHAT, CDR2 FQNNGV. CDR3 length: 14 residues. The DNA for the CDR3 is TGTGCCAGCAGCTTAGGGGGGACCTCGCGGACCCAGTACTTC. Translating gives CASSLGGTSRTQYF.

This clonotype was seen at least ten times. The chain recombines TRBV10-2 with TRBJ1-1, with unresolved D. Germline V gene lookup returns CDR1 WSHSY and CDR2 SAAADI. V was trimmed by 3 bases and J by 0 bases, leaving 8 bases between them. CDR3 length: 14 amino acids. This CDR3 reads CASSDGKVNTEAFF. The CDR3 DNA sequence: TGCGCCAGCAGTGACGGAAAGGTGAACACTGAAGCTTTCTTT.

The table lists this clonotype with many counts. In DNA, the CDR3 is TGTGCCAGCAGTTACCCTAGGACAGGGGGAAACACCATATATTTT. It translates to CASSYPRTGGNTIYF. This chain joins TRBV6-5 and TRBJ1-3; 8 nucleotides agree with TRBD1. CDR1 is MNHEY, CDR2 SVGAGI, per germline. The junction had 4 bases not matched to a gene; V was cut back by 2 bases and J by 4 bases. The CDR3 runs to 15 residues.

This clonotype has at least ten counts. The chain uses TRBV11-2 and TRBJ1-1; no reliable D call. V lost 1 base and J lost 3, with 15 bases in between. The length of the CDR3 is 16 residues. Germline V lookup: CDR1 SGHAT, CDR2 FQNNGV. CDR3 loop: CASSLGLRQRDTEAFF. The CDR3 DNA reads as TGTGCCAGCAGCTTAGGTTTGCGGCAGCGTGACACTGAAGCTTTCTTT.

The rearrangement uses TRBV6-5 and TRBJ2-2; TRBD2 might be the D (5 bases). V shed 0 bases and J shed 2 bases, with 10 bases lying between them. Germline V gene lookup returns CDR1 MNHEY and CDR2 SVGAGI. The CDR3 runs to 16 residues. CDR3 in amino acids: CASSYSRTSNTGELFF. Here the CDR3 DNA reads TGTGCCAGCAGTTACTCGAGGACTTCCAACACCGGGGAGCTGTTTTTT.

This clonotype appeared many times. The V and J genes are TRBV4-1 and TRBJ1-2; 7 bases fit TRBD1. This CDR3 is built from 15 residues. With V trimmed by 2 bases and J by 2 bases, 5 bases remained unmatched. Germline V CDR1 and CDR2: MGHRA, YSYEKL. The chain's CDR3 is CASSQRDSNNYGYTF. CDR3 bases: TGCGCCAGCAGCCAACGGGACAGTAACAACTATGGCTACACCTTC.

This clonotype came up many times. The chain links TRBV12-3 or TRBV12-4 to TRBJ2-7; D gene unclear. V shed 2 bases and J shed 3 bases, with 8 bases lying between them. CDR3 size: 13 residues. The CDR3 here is CASSLLSFYEQYF. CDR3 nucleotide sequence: TGTGCCAGCAGTTTACTCAGTTTCTACGAGCAGTACTTC.

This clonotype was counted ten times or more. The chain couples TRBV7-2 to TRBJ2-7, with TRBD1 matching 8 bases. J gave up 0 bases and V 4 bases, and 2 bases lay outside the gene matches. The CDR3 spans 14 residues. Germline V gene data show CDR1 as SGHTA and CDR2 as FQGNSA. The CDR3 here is CASSWTGSSYEQYF. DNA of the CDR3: TGTGCCAGCAGCTGGACAGGGAGCTCCTACGAGCAGTACTTC.

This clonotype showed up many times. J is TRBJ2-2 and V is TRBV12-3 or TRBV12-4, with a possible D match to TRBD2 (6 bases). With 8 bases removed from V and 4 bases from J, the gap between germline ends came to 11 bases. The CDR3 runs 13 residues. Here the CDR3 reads CASSRDLTGELFF. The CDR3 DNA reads TGTGCCAGCTCGCGGGATCTCACCGGGGAGCTGTTTTTT.

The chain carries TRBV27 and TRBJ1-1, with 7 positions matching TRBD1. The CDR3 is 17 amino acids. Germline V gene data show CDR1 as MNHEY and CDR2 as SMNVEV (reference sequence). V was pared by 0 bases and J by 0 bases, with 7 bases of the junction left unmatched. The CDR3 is CASSLSRDSYMNTEAFF. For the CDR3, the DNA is TGTGCCAGCAGTTTATCCCGGGACAGTTACATGAACACTGAAGCTTTCTTT.

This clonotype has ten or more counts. CDR3 nucleotides: TGTGCCAGCAGCCCTCTAAGAGGGGCGCGGATTGAGACCCAGTACTTC. This translates into CASSPLRGARIETQYF. The rearrangement links TRBV7-6 to TRBJ2-5, with D perhaps matching TRBD1 or TRBD2 (5 bases each). Germline V gene lookup returns CDR1 SGHVS and CDR2 FNYEAQ. The CDR3 runs 16 residues. The V and J ends lost 5 bases and 5 bases respectively, with 21 bases between them.

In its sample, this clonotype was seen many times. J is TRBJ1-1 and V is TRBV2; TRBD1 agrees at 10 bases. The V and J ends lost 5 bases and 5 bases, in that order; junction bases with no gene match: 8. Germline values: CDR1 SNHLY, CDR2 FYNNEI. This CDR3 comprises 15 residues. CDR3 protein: CASSPPGQGDTEAFF. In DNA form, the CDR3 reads TGTGCCAGCAGTCCGCCAGGACAGGGGGATACTGAAGCTTTCTTT.

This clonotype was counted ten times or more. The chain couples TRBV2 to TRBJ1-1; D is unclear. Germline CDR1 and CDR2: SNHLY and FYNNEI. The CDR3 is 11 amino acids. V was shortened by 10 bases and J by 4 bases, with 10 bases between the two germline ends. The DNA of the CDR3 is TGTGCCACCGACGGAGGCACTGAAGCTTTCTTT. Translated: CATDGGTEAFF.

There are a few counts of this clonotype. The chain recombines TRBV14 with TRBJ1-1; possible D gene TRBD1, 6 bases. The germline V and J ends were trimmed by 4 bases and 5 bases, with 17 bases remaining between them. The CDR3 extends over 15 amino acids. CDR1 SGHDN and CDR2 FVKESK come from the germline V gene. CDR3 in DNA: TGTGCCAGCAGCCGAGCGACAGGCTGGGGGACTGAAGCTTTCTTT. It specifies CASSRATGWGTEAFF.

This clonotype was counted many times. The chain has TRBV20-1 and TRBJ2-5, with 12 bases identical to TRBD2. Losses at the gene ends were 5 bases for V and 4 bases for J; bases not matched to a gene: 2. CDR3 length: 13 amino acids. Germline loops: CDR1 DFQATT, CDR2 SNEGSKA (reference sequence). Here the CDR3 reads CSAASGGAETQYF. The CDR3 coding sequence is TGCAGTGCTGCTAGCGGGGGGGCAGAGACCCAGTACTTC.

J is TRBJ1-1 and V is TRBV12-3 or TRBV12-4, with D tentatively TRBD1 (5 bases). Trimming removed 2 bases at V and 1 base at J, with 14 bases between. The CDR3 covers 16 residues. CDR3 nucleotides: TGTGCCAGCAGTTTACGTCAGGGTCGGGGGAACACTGAAGCTTTCTTT. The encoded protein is CASSLRQGRGNTEAFF.

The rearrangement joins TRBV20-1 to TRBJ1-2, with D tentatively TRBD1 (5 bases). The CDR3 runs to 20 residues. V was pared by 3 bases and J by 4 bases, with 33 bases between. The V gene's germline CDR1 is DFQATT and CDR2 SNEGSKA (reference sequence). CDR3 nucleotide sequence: TGCAGTGCTAGTACACCCAGTGGTATTCCAGGGTCGGGTTATGGCTATGGCTACACCTTC. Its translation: CSASTPSGIPGSGYGYGYTF.

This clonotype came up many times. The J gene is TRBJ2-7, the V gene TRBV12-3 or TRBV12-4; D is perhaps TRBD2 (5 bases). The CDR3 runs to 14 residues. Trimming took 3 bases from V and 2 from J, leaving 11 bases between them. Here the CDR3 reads CASSFSEGAYEQYF. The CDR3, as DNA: TGTGCCAGCAGTTTTAGCGAGGGCGCCTACGAGCAGTACTTC.

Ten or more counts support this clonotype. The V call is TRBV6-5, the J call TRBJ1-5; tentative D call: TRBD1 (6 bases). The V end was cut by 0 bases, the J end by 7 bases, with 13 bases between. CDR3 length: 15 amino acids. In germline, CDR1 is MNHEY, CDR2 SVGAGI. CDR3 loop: CASSYSGQTWQPQHF. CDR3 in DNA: TGTGCCAGCAGTTACTCCGGACAGACTTGGCAGCCCCAGCATTTT.